This TCR beta chain originates from a study of CD8 T cells in ankylosing spondylitis. Broader study findings: What seemed typical of ankylosing spondylitis blood was a TCR beta motif built from roughly eight highly homologous variants.

Germline-derived CDR1 and CDR2 are MGHDK and SYGVNS. Trimming cost V 1 base and J 7 bases, with 10 bases left between them. The CDR3 extends over 13 amino acids. One entry per CDR3 protein, called by TCRdb with MiXCR from the 5' RACE reads. The sample carries a few hundred thousand distinct CDR3 sequences, roughly 15% recorded once. Comments on this clonotype: The antigen is unknown.

The rearrangement uses TRBV25-1 and TRBJ1-1; TRBD1 is a possible D gene (6 bases). This clonotype originated in a male donor with ankylosing spondylitis. Input material: blood, either unsorted or a sorted T cell fraction (not recorded which). The CDR3 DNA is TGTGCCAGCAGTGAATCCTGGACAGATGAAGCTTTCTTT. Encoded protein: CASSESWTDEAFF. The full variable domain, completed using reference TRBV25-1 and TRBJ1-1, is EADIYQTPRYLVIGTGKKITLECSQTMGHDKMYWYQQDPGMELHLIHYSYGVNSTEKGDLSSESTVSRIRTEHFPLTLESARPSHTSQYLCASSESWTDEAFFGQGTRLTVV.